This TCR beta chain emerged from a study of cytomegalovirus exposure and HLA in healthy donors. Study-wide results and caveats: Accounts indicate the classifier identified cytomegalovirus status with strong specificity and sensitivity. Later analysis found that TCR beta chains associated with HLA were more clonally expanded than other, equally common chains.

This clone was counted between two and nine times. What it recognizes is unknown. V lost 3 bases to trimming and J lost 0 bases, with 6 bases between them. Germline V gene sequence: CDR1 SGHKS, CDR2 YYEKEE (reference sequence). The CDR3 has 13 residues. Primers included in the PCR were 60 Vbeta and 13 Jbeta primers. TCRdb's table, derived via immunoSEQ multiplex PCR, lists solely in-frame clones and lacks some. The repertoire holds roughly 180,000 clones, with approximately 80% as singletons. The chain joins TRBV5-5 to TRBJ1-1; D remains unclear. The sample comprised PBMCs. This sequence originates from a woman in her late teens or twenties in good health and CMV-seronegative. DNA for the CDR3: TGTGCCAGCAGCTCAACAGTGAACACTGAAGCTTTCTTT. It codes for CASSSTVNTEAFF.